A selection of T cell receptor beta chains follows, all from one sample in a study of blood T cells in healthy people across ages. TCRdb re-called the 5' RACE reads through MiXCR, storing one row per CDR3 protein. The sample lists under 950,000 distinct CDR3 sequences, about 20% occurring once. Sequenced sample: blood. Every receptor here comes from a man aged 70-80 years in good health. Both conserved end residues are trimmed from each CDR3. Clone size is stated in some rows and not others, as once, few, many or a class when expanded.

v_call	clone_size	j_call	cdr3_aa
TRBV18	-	TRBJ1-1	ASSPPAMNTEAF
TRBV12-3/TRBV12-4	few	TRBJ1-1	ASSRQGQGNTEAF
TRBV12-3/TRBV12-4	-	TRBJ1-5	ASSLSAGGHQPQH
TRBV3-1	-	TRBJ2-3	ASSQDGRSVDTQY
TRBV5-4	-	-	ASSGDSAEQF
TRBV29-1	-	TRBJ2-1	SVAMNEQF
TRBV24-1	-	TRBJ2-1	ATSDVSSYNEQF
TRBV14	few	TRBJ2-7	ASSQVTGPEQY
TRBV7-2	few	TRBJ2-5	ASSLNRRGKETQY
TRBV28	few	TRBJ2-3	ASSPRGGITDTQY
TRBV12-3/TRBV12-4	-	-	ASSFLGRDNEQF
TRBV5-1	few	TRBJ1-6	ASSYDGAGLNSPLH
TRBV28	few	-	ASSWDGYEQY
TRBV12-3/TRBV12-4	few	TRBJ2-5	ASSPGQYPLRETQY
TRBV5-6	few	TRBJ1-2	ASSLSGLVYGYT
TRBV7-2	-	TRBJ2-1	ASTELGTGFYNEQF
TRBV29-1	-	TRBJ1-1	SCGGSTEAF
TRBV25-1	few	TRBJ2-4	ASSESPGDLHIQY
TRBV20-1	once	TRBJ2-1	SARTGSEQF
TRBV3-1	few	TRBJ1-5	ASSQGRDKPQH
TRBV11-3	few	TRBJ2-5	ASSPRNSPQETQY
TRBV18	-	TRBJ2-1	ASSPTSGSGNEQF
TRBV6-1	-	-	ASSKLGTSGRSSYEQY
TRBV10-3	few	TRBJ2-7	AISDRENEQY
TRBV10-3	-	-	AISVGLGGFEQF
TRBV27	-	TRBJ1-2	ASSYFWSVGKNYGYT
TRBV20-1	-	TRBJ2-1	SANRAQNNEQF
TRBV5-1	few	TRBJ1-4	ASSTGQANEKLF
TRBV4-1	-	TRBJ2-7	ASSQDRVGGLPYEQY
TRBV18	few	-	ASSLQGLAGTEQF
TRBV5-1	few	TRBJ2-1	ASSFTSGGAYNEQF
TRBV18	-	TRBJ2-7	ASSRLGDRGNEQY
TRBV7-8	few	TRBJ2-5	ASSSYPSGAKETQY
TRBV9	-	TRBJ2-1	ASSVPGRDEQF
TRBV29-1	many	TRBJ1-2	SVIPGQGLGYT
TRBV20-1	-	TRBJ2-7	SAPRDRAYEQY
TRBV4-2	-	TRBJ2-3	ASSQDLGGGGPDTQY
TRBV2	-	TRBJ1-2	AREKMGGYGYT
TRBV7-9	few	TRBJ1-1	ASSSPPKNTEAF
TRBV29-1	-	TRBJ2-3	SVEGGARSTDTQY
TRBV2	-	TRBJ2-3	ASSGDYTDTQY
TRBV7-9	few	TRBJ1-2	ASSLYLDSNYGYT
TRBV7-2	-	TRBJ2-5	ASSPNGPQETQY
TRBV7-2	few	TRBJ1-2	ASSSPVIRGYGYT
TRBV15	few	TRBJ1-6	ATSRDSGPSLHNSPLH
TRBV28	few	TRBJ1-5	ASRIGGRLQPQH
TRBV3-1	few	TRBJ1-3	ASSQWGKVSGNTIY
TRBV18	-	TRBJ1-2	ASSQGQGIFYGYT
TRBV18	few	TRBJ1-5	ASSPGTEQPQH